The present entry profiles one TCR beta chain with its context. Its antigen is unidentified. This specimen belongs to a study of cytomegalovirus exposure and HLA in healthy donors. PCR employed 60 Vbeta and 13 Jbeta primers. Clones were sequenced by immunoSEQ multiplex PCR, and TCRdb holds only the in-frame ones, with some missing. The repertoire holds roughly 100,000 clones, with about 74% as singletons. Notes on the study in general: The listing of 150 to 200 TCR beta chains classed them as cytomegalovirus-associated.

The germline V and J ends were trimmed by 0 bases and 5 bases, with 8 bases remaining between them. The CDR3 length is 13 residues. The germline V gene encodes CDR1 MNHEY and CDR2 SMNVEV (reference sequence). This sequence was found in a woman in her forties or fifties in good health and CMV-seropositive. The material sequenced was PBMCs. The V and J genes are TRBV27 and TRBJ2-7; D unresolved. This chain's CDR3 is CASSLSKNNEQYF. In DNA form, the CDR3 reads TGTGCCAGCAGTTTATCGAAAAACAACGAGCAGTACTTC.